The rows below give T cell receptor beta chains drawn from one sample of a study of blood T cell repertoires in COVID-19. Repertoires were generated with immunoSEQ multiplex PCR, while TCRdb's copy carries only in-frame clones and drops some. Among about 250,000 clones listed, about 83% were seen once. The sequenced sample was peripheral blood. These receptors were obtained from a man in his forties with active or convalescent COVID-19. CDR3s include the opening cysteine and the closing phenylalanine or tryptophan. The D gene is left open where the match is weak. Clone sizes are given selectively: once, few, many, or a class where the clone is expanded.

d_gene: NA; abundance: NA; v_gene: TRBV6-5; j_gene: TRBJ2-3; CDR3nt: TGTGCCAGCAACGACGGACAGGGCGGGGGAGATACGCAGTATTTT; CDR3aa: CASNDGQGGGDTQYF
d_gene: NA; abundance: few; v_gene: TRBV28; j_gene: TRBJ1-1; CDR3nt: TGTGCCAGCAGTGCAGGGGTGGCGCAGAACACTGAAGCTTTCTTT; CDR3aa: CASSAGVAQNTEAFF
d_gene: NA; abundance: NA; v_gene: TRBV19; j_gene: TRBJ2-2; CDR3nt: TGTGCCAGTAGTCCCATGGACTCCGCACCATTTTTGAACACCGGGGAGCTGTTTTTT; CDR3aa: CASSPMDSAPFLNTGELFF
d_gene: NA; abundance: NA; v_gene: TRBV24-1; j_gene: TRBJ2-7; CDR3nt: TGTGCCACCACGGCTAGAAATCCCTACGAGCAGTACTTC; CDR3aa: CATTARNPYEQYF
d_gene: NA; abundance: NA; v_gene: TRBV5-5; j_gene: TRBJ2-5; CDR3nt: TGTGCCAGCAGCTTGGCCGCGGCTAAACAAGAGACCCAGTACTTC; CDR3aa: CASSLAAAKQETQYF
d_gene: TRBD2; abundance: NA; v_gene: TRBV11-2; j_gene: TRBJ2-5; CDR3nt: TGTGCCAGCAGGGCGGGGGGCCAGGTTGGGGAGACCCAGTACTTC; CDR3aa: CASRAGGQVGETQYF
d_gene: TRBD1; abundance: NA; v_gene: TRBV30; j_gene: TRBJ1-2; CDR3nt: TGTGCCTGGAATCGACAGGGGGGCTATGGCTACACCTTC; CDR3aa: CAWNRQGGYGYTF
d_gene: NA; abundance: NA; v_gene: TRBV5-1; j_gene: TRBJ1-1; CDR3nt: TGCGCCAGCAGCTTGGGACAGATAGCTGAAGCTTTCTTT; CDR3aa: CASSLGQIAEAFF
d_gene: TRBD1; abundance: NA; v_gene: TRBV5-1; j_gene: TRBJ2-1; CDR3nt: TGCGCCAGCAGCCCAGACTTCGGACAGGGGATCTACAATGAGCAGTTCTTC; CDR3aa: CASSPDFGQGIYNEQFF
d_gene: NA; abundance: NA; v_gene: TRBV4-1; j_gene: TRBJ1-5; CDR3nt: TGCGCCAGCAGCCAAGGACAGGCATACAATCAGCCCCAGCATTTT; CDR3aa: CASSQGQAYNQPQHF
d_gene: NA; abundance: NA; v_gene: TRBV3-1/TRBV3-2; j_gene: TRBJ2-1; CDR3nt: TGTGCCAGCAGCCCCGGGTCCCCCAATGAGCAGTTCTTC; CDR3aa: CASSPGSPNEQFF
d_gene: NA; abundance: NA; v_gene: TRBV11-2; j_gene: TRBJ1-2; CDR3nt: TGTGCCAGCAGCTTAAGAGGCAGGGGAGATGGCTACACCTTC; CDR3aa: CASSLRGRGDGYTF
d_gene: TRBD1; abundance: NA; v_gene: TRBV9; j_gene: TRBJ2-3; CDR3nt: TGTGCCAGCAGCGTAGCCGGGACAGGCAGCACAGATACGCAGTATTTT; CDR3aa: CASSVAGTGSTDTQYF
d_gene: TRBD1; abundance: NA; v_gene: TRBV6-5; j_gene: TRBJ2-7; CDR3nt: TGTGCCAGCAGTTACTCAGGGACAGGGGTCTACGAGCAGTACTTC; CDR3aa: CASSYSGTGVYEQYF
d_gene: TRBD1; abundance: NA; v_gene: TRBV30; j_gene: TRBJ1-6; CDR3nt: TGTGCCTGGGGGACAGTAGGTTCTTCACCCCTCCACTTT; CDR3aa: CAWGTVGSSPLHF
d_gene: NA; abundance: once; v_gene: TRBV19; j_gene: TRBJ1-1; CDR3nt: TGTGCCAGTAGTACCTGGGGGGACCTCGGGGAGGAAGCTTTCTTT; CDR3aa: CASSTWGDLGEEAFF
d_gene: TRBD1; abundance: NA; v_gene: TRBV27; j_gene: TRBJ2-5; CDR3nt: TGTGCCAGCACCACAAGAGACAGGGGGCGTGAGACCCAGTACTTC; CDR3aa: CASTTRDRGRETQYF
d_gene: NA; abundance: NA; v_gene: TRBV18; j_gene: TRBJ2-7; CDR3nt: TGTGCCAGCTCCCGACAGAGGAGCTCCTACGAGCAGTACTTC; CDR3aa: CASSRQRSSYEQYF
d_gene: TRBD1; abundance: NA; v_gene: TRBV3-1/TRBV3-2; j_gene: TRBJ2-5; CDR3nt: TGTGCCAGCAGTTGGGGACAGGGAGGCAAAGAGACCCAGTACTTC; CDR3aa: CASSWGQGGKETQYF
d_gene: NA; abundance: NA; v_gene: TRBV5-1; j_gene: TRBJ2-3; CDR3nt: TGCGCCACCCGACTAGGTCTTAGCACAGATACGCAGTATTTT; CDR3aa: CATRLGLSTDTQYF
d_gene: TRBD1; abundance: NA; v_gene: TRBV5-6; j_gene: TRBJ1-2; CDR3nt: TGTGCCAGCAGCAGGACCGGGACAGGAAACTATGGCTACACCTTC; CDR3aa: CASSRTGTGNYGYTF
d_gene: TRBD2; abundance: NA; v_gene: TRBV25-1; j_gene: TRBJ2-1; CDR3nt: TGTGCCAGCAGTTCCCGTGGGCTAGCGGGAAGCTCCTACAATGAGCAGTTCTTC; CDR3aa: CASSSRGLAGSSYNEQFF
d_gene: TRBD2; abundance: NA; v_gene: TRBV10-3; j_gene: TRBJ2-7; CDR3nt: TGTGCCATCAGTGGACTAGCGGGGGTGTACGAGCAGTACTTC; CDR3aa: CAISGLAGVYEQYF